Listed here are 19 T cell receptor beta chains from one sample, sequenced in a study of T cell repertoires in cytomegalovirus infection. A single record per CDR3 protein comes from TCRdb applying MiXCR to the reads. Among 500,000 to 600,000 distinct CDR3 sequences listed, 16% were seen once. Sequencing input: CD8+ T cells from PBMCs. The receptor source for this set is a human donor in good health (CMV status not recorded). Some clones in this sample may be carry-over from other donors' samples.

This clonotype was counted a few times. The CDR3 DNA follows: TGTGCCAGCAGTCCCAACTCTCCCTCGATCAGGGTTTTCGAGCAGTACTTC. Amino acid sequence: CASSPNSPSIRVFEQYF. The rearrangement uses TRBV28 and TRBJ2-7; maybe TRBD1 (5 bases). Trimming removed 5 bases at V and 6 bases at J, with 26 bases between. The CDR3 consists of 17 residues. The V gene's germline CDR1 is MDHEN and CDR2 SYDVKM.

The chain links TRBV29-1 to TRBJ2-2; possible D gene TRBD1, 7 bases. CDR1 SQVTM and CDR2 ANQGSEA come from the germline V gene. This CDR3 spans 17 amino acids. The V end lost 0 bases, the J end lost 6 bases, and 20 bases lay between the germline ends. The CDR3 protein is CSVEDPRQGRRAGELFF. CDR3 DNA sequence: TGCAGCGTTGAAGATCCTCGACAGGGAAGGAGGGCCGGGGAGCTGTTTTTT.

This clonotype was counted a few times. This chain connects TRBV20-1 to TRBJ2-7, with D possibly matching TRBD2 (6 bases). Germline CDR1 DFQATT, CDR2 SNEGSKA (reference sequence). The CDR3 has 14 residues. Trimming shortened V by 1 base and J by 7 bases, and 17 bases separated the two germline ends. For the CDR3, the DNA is TGCAGTGCTAGAGGTTCGAAGCTCGGGAGTGAGCAGTACTTC. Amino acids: CSARGSKLGSEQYF.

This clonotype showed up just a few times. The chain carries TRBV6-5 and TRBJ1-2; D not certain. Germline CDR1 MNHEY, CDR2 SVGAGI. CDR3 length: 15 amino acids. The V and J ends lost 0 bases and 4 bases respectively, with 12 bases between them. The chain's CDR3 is CASSYSSIPVYGYTF. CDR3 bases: TGTGCCAGCAGTTACTCGAGTATTCCCGTCTATGGCTACACCTTC.

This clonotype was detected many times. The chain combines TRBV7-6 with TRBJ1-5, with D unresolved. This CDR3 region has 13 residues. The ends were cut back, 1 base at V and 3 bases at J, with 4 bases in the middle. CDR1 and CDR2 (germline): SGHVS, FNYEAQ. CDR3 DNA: TGTGCCAGCAGCTTAGGAGTCAATCAGCCCCAGCATTTT. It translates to CASSLGVNQPQHF.

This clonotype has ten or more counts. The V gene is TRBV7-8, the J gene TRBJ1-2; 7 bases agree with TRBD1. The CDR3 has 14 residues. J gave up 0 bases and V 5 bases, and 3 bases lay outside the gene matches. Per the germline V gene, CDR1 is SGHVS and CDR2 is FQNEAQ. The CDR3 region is CASSMGQPNYGYTF. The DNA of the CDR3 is TGTGCCAGCAGCATGGGACAGCCTAACTATGGCTACACCTTC.

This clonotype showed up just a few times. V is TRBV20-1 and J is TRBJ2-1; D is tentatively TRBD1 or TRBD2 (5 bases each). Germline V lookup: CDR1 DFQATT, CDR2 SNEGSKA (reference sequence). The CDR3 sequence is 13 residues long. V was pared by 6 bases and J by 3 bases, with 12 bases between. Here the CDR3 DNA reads TGCAGTGCCACGGGACCCCACTACAATGAGCAGTTCTTC. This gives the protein CSATGPHYNEQFF.

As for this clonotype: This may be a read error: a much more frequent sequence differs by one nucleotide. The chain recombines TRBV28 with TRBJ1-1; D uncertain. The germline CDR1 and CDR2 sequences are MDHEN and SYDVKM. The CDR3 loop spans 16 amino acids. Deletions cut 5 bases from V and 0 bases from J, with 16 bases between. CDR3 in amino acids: CASSPLPTEMNTEAFF. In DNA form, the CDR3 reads TGTGCCAGCAGTCCCCTTCCCACTGAAATGAACACTGAAGCTTTCTTT.

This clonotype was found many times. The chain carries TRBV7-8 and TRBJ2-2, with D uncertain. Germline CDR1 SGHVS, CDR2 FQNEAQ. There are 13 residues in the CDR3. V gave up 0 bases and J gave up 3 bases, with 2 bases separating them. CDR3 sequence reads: CASSLAYTGELFF. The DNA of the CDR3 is TGTGCCAGCAGCTTAGCGTACACCGGGGAGCTGTTTTTT.

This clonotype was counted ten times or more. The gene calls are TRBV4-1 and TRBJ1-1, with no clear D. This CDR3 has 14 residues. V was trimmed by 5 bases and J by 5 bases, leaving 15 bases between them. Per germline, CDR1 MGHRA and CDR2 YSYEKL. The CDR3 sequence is CASSAGVSVTEAFF. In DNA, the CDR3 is TGCGCCAGCAGCGCCGGCGTATCTGTGACTGAAGCTTTCTTT.

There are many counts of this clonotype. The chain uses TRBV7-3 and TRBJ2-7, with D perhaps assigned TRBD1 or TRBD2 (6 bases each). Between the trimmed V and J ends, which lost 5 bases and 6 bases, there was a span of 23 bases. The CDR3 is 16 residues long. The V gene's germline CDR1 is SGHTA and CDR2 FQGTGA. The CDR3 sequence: CASSKGGSKSVTEQYF. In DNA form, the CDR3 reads TGTGCCAGCAGCAAAGGGGGGAGTAAGAGTGTTACCGAGCAGTACTTC. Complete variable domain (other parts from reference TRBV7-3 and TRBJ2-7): GAGVSQTPSNKVTEKGKYVELRCDPISGHTALYWYRQSLGQGPEFLIYFQGTGAADDSGLPNDRFFAVRPEGSVSTLKIQRTERGDSAVYLCASSKGGSKSVTEQYFGPGTRLTVT.

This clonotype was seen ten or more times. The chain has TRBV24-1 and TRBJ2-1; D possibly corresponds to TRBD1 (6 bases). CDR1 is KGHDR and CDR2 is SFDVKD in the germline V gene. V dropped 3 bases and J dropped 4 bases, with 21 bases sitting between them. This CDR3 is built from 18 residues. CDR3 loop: CATSDRAVRDNPYNEQFF. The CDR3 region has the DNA TGTGCCACCAGTGATCGGGCTGTCCGGGACAATCCTTACAATGAGCAGTTCTTC.

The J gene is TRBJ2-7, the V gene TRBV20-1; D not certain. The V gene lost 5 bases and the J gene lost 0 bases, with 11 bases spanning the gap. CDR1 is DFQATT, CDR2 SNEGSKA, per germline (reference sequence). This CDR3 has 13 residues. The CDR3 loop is CSAPGINSYEQYF. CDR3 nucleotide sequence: TGCAGTGCTCCCGGAATAAACTCCTACGAGCAGTACTTC.

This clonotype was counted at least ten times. In DNA, the CDR3 is TGTGCCAGCAGCAGGACATCGACGGGGGCTTTTAATCAGCCCCAGCATTTT. It encodes CASSRTSTGAFNQPQHF. This sequence joins TRBV7-9 and TRBJ1-5; a possible D gene is TRBD1 (6 bases). CDR3 length equals 17 residues. Trimming shortened V by 5 bases and J by 4 bases, and 21 bases separated the two germline ends. Per the germline V gene, CDR1 is SEHNR and CDR2 is FQNEAQ (reference sequence).

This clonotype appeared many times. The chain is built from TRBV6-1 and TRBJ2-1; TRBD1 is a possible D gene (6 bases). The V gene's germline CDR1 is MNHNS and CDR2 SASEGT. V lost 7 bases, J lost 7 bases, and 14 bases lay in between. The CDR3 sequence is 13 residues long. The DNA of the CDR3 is TGTGCCAGCACCTACAAACAGGGAAATGAGCAGTTCTTC. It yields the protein CASTYKQGNEQFF.

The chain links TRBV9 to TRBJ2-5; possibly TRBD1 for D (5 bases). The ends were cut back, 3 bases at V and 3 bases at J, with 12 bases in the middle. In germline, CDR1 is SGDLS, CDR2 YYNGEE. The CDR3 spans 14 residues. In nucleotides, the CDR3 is TGTGCCAGCAGCGCCGAGACAGAAGAAGAGACCCAGTACTTC. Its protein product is CASSAETEEETQYF.

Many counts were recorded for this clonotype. The DNA for the CDR3 is TGTGCCAGCAGCTTACCCCTCCAAGAGACCCAGTACTTC. Translated, it gives CASSLPLQETQYF. The chain links TRBV7-9 to TRBJ2-5, with no clear D. The germline gives CDR1 SEHNR, CDR2 FQNEAQ (reference sequence). Trimming removed 2 bases at V and 1 base at J, with 5 bases between. The CDR3 consists of 13 residues. The full variable domain, in which reference TRBV7-9 and TRBJ2-5 provide the parts outside the CDR3, is DTGVSQNPRHKITKRGQNVTFRCDPISEHNRLYWYRQTLGQGPEFLTYFQNEAQLEKSRLLSDRFSAERPKGSFSTLEIQRTEQGDSAMYLCASSLPLQETQYFGPGTRLLVL.

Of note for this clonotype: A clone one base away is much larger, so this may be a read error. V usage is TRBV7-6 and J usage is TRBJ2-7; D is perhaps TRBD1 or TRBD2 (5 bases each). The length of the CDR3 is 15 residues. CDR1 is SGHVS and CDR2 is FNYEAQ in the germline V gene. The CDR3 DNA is TGTGCCGGCAGCTTAATTAGGACGGGACCATACGAGCAGTACTTC. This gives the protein CAGSLIRTGPYEQYF.

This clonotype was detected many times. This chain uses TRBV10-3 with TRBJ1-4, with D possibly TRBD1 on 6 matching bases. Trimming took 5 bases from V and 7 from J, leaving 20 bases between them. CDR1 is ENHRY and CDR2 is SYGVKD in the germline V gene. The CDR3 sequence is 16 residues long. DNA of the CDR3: TGTGCCATCAGTTCCGAGCGACAGGCCGAGGGTGAAAAACTGTTTTTT. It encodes CAISSERQAEGEKLFF.